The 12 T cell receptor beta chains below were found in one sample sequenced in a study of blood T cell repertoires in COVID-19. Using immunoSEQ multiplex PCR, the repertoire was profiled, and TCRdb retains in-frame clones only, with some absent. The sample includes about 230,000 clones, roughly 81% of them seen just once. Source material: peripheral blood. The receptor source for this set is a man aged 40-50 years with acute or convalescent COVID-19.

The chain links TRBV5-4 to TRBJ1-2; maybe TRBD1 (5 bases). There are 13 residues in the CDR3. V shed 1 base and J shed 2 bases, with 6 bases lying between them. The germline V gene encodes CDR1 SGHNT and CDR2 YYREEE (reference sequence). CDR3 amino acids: CASSLPGNYGYTF. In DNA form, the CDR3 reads TGTGCCAGCAGCTTGCCAGGGAACTATGGCTACACCTTC. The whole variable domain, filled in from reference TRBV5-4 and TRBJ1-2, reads ETGVTQSPTHLIKTRGQQVTLRCSSQSGHNTVSWYQQALGQGPQFIFQYYREEENGRGNFPPRFSGLQFPNYSSELNVNALELDDSALYLCASSLPGNYGYTFGSGTRLTVV.

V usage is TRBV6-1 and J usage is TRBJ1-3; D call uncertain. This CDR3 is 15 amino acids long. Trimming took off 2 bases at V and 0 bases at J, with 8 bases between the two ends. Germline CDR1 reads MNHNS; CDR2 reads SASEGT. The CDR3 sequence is CASSELQYSGNTIYF. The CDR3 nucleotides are TGTGCCAGCAGTGAATTACAGTACTCTGGAAACACCATATATTTT.

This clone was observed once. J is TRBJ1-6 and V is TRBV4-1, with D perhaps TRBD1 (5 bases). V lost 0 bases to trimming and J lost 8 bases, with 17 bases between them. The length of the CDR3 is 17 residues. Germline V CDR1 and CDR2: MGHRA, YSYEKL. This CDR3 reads CASSQDGAGLTYSPLHF. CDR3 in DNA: TGCGCCAGCAGCCAAGATGGGGCAGGCCTTACATATTCACCCCTCCACTTT.

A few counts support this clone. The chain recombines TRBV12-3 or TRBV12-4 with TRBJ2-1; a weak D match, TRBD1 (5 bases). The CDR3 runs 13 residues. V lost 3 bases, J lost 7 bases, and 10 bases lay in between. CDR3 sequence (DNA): TGTGCCAGCAGTTTCCAGGGTAGGAATGAGCAGTTCTTC. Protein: CASSFQGRNEQFF.

The CDR3 is CASSFGTEGYTF. CDR3 bases: TGCGCCAGCAGTTTTGGGACAGAGGGCTACACCTTC. The genes are TRBV5-1 and TRBJ1-2; 7 bases fit TRBD1. V was clipped by 5 bases and J by 8 bases; unmatched bases: 6. Germline lookup yields CDR1 SGHRS and CDR2 YFSETQ. The CDR3 is 12 amino acids.

The CDR3 loop reads CATSETSGSTDTQYF. CDR3 DNA sequence: TGTGCCACCAGTGAGACTAGCGGGAGCACAGATACGCAGTATTTT. The chain joins TRBV24-1 to TRBJ2-3; 10 nucleotides match TRBD2. Unmatched junction bases numbered 0, after V lost 4 bases and J lost 0 bases. There are 15 residues in the CDR3. Germline CDR1 KGHDR, CDR2 SFDVKD.

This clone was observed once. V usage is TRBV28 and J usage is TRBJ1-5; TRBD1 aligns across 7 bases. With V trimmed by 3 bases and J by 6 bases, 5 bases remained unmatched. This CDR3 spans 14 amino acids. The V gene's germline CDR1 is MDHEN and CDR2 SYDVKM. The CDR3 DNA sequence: TGTGCCAGCAGTTTGGACAGGTTAAGTCAGCCCCAGCATTTT. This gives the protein CASSLDRLSQPQHF.

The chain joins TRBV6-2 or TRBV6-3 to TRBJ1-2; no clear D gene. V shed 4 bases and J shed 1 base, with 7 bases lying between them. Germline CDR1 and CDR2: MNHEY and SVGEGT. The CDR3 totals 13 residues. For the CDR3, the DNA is TGTGCCAGCAGTTTTGGCAGTAACTATGGCTACACCTTC. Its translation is CASSFGSNYGYTF.

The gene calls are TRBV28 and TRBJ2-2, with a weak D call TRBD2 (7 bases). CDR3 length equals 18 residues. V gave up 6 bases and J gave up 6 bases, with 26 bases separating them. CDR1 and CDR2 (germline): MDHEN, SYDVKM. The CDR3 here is CASRRSKGGISGAGELFF. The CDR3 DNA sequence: TGTGCCAGCAGACGCTCCAAGGGGGGGATTTCTGGCGCCGGGGAGCTGTTTTTT.

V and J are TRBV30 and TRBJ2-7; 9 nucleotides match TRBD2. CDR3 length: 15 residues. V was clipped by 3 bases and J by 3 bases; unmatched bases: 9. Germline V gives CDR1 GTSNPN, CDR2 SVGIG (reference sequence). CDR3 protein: CAWRERGDPFYEQYF. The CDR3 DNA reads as TGTGCCTGGAGGGAGCGGGGGGACCCTTTCTACGAGCAGTACTTC.

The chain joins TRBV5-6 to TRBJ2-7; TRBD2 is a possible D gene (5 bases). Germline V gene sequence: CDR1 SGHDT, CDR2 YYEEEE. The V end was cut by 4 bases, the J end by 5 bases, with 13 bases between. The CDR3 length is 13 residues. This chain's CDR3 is CASSLGSRDEQYF. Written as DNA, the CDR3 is TGTGCCAGCAGCCTTGGGAGTAGGGACGAGCAGTACTTC.

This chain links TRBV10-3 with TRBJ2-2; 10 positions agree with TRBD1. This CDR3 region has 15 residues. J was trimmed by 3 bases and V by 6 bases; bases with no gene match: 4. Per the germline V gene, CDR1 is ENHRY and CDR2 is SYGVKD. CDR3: CAISPGTGDTGELFF. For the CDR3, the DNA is TGTGCCATCAGCCCCGGGACAGGGGACACCGGGGAGCTGTTTTTT.